Following are 10 T cell receptor beta chains from one sample sequenced in a study of a mutant IDH1 vaccine in newly diagnosed glioma. Time point reported: baseline, week 1 (first vaccination visit). Stated treatment: pre-vaccination baseline after standard-of-care therapy. The data were produced by immunoSEQ multiplex PCR, yet TCRdb's version contains in-frame clones alone and is incomplete. The repertoire includes roughly 19,000 clones, around 82% of them detected once, and 5% to 5.5% sits in the top ten. The starting material was PBMCs, obtained from a glioma patient treated with radiotherapy, temozolomide or both. The receptor set was obtained from a man aged 35-49 years with glioma.

This clone was observed once. This rearrangement joins TRBV7-2 to TRBJ2-7; 8 bases fit TRBD1. Germline loops: CDR1 SGHTA, CDR2 FQGNSA. V gave up 5 bases and J gave up 3 bases; unmatched junction bases: 6. The CDR3 totals 14 residues. This chain's CDR3 is CASSAGTGGYEQYV. The CDR3 DNA sequence: TGTGCCAGCAGCGCAGGGACAGGTGGCTACGAGCAGTACGTC.

The CDR3 reads CASSEREQNIQYF. For the CDR3, the DNA is TGTGCCAGCAGTGAGCGGGAGCAAAACATTCAGTACTTC. The chain carries TRBV2 and TRBJ2-4; 7 nucleotides align to TRBD2. Germline V gene data show CDR1 as SNHLY and CDR2 as FYNNEI. This CDR3 region has 13 residues. V lost 3 bases to trimming and J lost 5 bases; unmatched junction nucleotides: 1. Variable domain in full (rest from reference TRBV2 and TRBJ2-4): EPEVTQTPSHQVTQMGQEVILRCVPISNHLYFYWYRQILGQKVEFLVSFYNNEISEKSEIFDDQFSVERPDGSNFTLKIRSTKLEDSAMYFCASSEREQNIQYFGAGTRLSVL.

The chain carries TRBV5-1 and TRBJ2-1; 8 bases line up with TRBD2. CDR3 length equals 12 residues. With 4 bases clipped from V and 13 bases from J, the junction kept 7 bases outside the gene matches. CDR1 and CDR2 from the germline V gene are SGHRS and YFSETQ. The chain's CDR3 is CASSEPGLGQFF. The CDR3 region has the DNA TGCGCCAGCAGCGAGCCGGGACTAGGTCAGTTCTTC.

The J gene is TRBJ1-3, the V gene TRBV28; no clear D. V lost 2 bases, J lost 1 base, and 3 bases lay in between. Germline V gene data show CDR1 as MDHEN and CDR2 as SYDVKM. This CDR3 is built from 13 residues. Here the CDR3 DNA reads TGTGCCAGCAGTTTAATTTCTGGAAACACCATATATTTT. This translates into CASSLISGNTIYF.

The CDR3 is CASSGTIHTEAFF. CDR3 nucleotide sequence: TGTGCCAGCTCTGGGACAATACACACTGAAGCTTTCTTT. The chain employs TRBV7-9 and TRBJ1-1, with D maybe TRBD1 (6 bases). Deletions cut 8 bases from V and 3 bases from J, with 13 bases between. The CDR3 runs to 13 residues. Germline loops: CDR1 SEHNR, CDR2 FQNEAQ (reference sequence).

J is TRBJ1-3 and V is TRBV7-2; no clear D. This CDR3 region has 14 residues. V was trimmed by 5 bases and J by 1 base, leaving 9 bases between them. The germline V gene encodes CDR1 SGHTA and CDR2 FQGNSA. CDR3 sequence reads: CASSERTSGNTIYF. The CDR3 region has the DNA TGTGCCAGCAGCGAGCGGACGTCTGGAAACACCATATATTTT.

This chain uses TRBV25-1 with TRBJ2-2; 7 bases align to TRBD2. CDR3 length: 14 residues. From germline, CDR1 is MGHDK and CDR2 SYGVNS. The J segment lost 5 bases and the V segment lost 6 bases, leaving 6 bases of the junction unmatched. Written as DNA, the CDR3 is TGTGCCAGCAGAAATTCAGCGGGGACCGGGGAGCTGTTTTTT. Protein sequence: CASRNSAGTGELFF. The complete variable domain, with remaining parts taken from reference TRBV25-1 and TRBJ2-2, reads EADIYQTPRYLVIGTGKKITLECSQTMGHDKMYWYQQDPGMELHLIHYSYGVNSTEKGDLSSESTVSRIRTEHFPLTLESARPSHTSQYLCASRNSAGTGELFFGEGSRLTVL.

V is TRBV7-2 and J is TRBJ1-1; 8 bases agree with TRBD1. The CDR3 sequence is 16 residues long. J gave up 4 bases and V 2 bases, and 9 bases lay outside the gene matches. The germline V gene has CDR1 SGHTA and CDR2 FQGNSA. The CDR3 nucleotides read TGTGCCAGCAGCTTATTCCCGACAGGGGAGGGCACTGAAGCTTTCTTT. It is translated as CASSLFPTGEGTEAFF.

This clone was recorded once. The J gene is TRBJ1-5, the V gene TRBV30, with D possibly being TRBD1 (5 bases). V lost 3 bases to trimming and J lost 5 bases, with 8 bases between them. Per the germline V gene, CDR1 is GTSNPN and CDR2 is SVGIG (reference sequence). The CDR3 has 12 residues. For the CDR3, the DNA is TGTGCCTGGAGCCCGGGGCATCAGCCCCAGCATTTT. This codes for CAWSPGHQPQHF.

The chain is built from TRBV6-1 and TRBJ2-6, with D possibly being TRBD1 or TRBD2 (5 bases each). CDR1 MNHNS and CDR2 SASEGT come from the germline V gene. V lost 1 base and J 4 bases, leaving 8 bases between the germline ends. This CDR3 region has 15 residues. In DNA form, the CDR3 reads TGTGCCAGCAGTGAAGGGGGGTCCGGGGCCAACGTCCTGACTTTC. It translates to CASSEGGSGANVLTF.